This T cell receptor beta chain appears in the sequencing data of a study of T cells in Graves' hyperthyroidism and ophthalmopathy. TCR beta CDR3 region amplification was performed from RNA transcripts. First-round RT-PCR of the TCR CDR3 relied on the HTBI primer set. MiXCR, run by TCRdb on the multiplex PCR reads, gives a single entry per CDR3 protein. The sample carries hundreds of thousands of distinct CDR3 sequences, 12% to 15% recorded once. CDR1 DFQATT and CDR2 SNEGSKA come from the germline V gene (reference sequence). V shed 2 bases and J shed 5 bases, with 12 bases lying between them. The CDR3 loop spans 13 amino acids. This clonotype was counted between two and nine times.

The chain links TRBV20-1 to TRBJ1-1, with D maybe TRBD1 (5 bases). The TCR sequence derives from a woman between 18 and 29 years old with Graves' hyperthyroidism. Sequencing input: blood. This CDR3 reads CSARRREGTEAFF. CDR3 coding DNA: TGCAGTGCTAGACGAAGAGAGGGGACTGAAGCTTTCTTT.